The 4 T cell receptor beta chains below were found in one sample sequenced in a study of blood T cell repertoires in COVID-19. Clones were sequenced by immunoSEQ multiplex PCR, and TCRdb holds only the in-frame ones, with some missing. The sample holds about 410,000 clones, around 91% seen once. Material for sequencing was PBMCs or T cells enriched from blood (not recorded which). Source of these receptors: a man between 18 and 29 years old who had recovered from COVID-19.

Here the CDR3 reads CASSSYPRGLGTQYF. The CDR3 DNA is TGTGCCAGCAGCTCTTACCCAAGGGGGTTAGGTACGCAGTATTTT. V gene TRBV7-9 combines with J gene TRBJ2-3, with a tentative D call TRBD1 (6 bases). Germline CDR1 and CDR2: SEHNR and FQNEAQ (reference sequence). Trimming stripped 4 bases from V and 8 bases from J, with 19 bases between. This CDR3 region has 15 residues.

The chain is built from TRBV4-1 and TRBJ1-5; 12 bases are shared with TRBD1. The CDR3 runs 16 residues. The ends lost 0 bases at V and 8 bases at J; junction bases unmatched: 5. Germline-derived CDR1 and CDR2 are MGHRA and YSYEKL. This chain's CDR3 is CASSQEGTGGAEPQHF. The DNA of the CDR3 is TGCGCCAGCAGCCAAGAGGGGACAGGGGGCGCGGAGCCCCAGCATTTT.

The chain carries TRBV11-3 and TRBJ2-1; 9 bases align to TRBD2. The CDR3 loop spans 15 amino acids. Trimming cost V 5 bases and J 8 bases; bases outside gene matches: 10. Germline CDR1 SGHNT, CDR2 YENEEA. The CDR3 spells CASSRSAGGNYEQFF. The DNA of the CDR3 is TGTGCCAGCAGCCGCTCGGCGGGGGGGAATTATGAGCAGTTCTTC. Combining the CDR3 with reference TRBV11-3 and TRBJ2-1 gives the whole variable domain EAGVVQSPRYKIIEKKQPVAFWCNPISGHNTLYWYLQNLGQGPELLIRYENEEAVDDSQLPKDRFSAERLKGVDSTLKIQPAELGDSAVYLCASSRSAGGNYEQFFGPGTRLTVL.

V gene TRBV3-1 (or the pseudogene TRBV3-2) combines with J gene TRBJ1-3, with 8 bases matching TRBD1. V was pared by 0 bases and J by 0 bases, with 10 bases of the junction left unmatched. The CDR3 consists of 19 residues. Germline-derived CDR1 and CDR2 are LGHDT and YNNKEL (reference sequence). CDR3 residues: CASSQDGTGKRYSGNTIYF. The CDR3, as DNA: TGTGCCAGCAGCCAAGACGGGACAGGTAAGAGGTACTCTGGAAACACCATATATTTT.